This entry lists 27 T cell receptor beta chains sequenced from one sample in a study of T cell responses to AZD1222 COVID-19 vaccine. The protocol was immunoSEQ multiplex PCR, while the TCRdb copy is restricted to in-frame clones and leaves out a portion. This repertoire shows 95,000 to 150,000 clones, roughly 90% found once; its top ten account for 4% to 4.5%. The sequencing here drew on peripheral blood, taken on day 0 of AZD1222 vaccination. Receptors were obtained from an adult in good health.

DNA for the CDR3: TGTGCCAGCACGACAATGACAGTCAACTATGGCTACACCTTC. This gives the protein CASTTMTVNYGYTF. This chain connects TRBV2 to TRBJ1-2; D is possibly TRBD1 (5 bases). Trimming removed 7 bases from V and 2 bases from J, with 14 bases in between. The germline CDR1 and CDR2 sequences are SNHLY and FYNNEI. The CDR3 runs 14 residues.

The J gene is TRBJ2-7, the V gene TRBV4-1, with TRBD2 identical over 7 bases. The germline V gene encodes CDR1 MGHRA and CDR2 YSYEKL. The CDR3 consists of 16 residues. With 5 bases clipped from V and 3 bases from J, the junction kept 13 bases outside the gene matches. CDR3 bases: TGCGCCAGCAGCGACCTGGGCTTAGCGGGTAACTACGAGCAGTACTTC. Residues: CASSDLGLAGNYEQYF.

The chain employs TRBV4-1 and TRBJ1-3; no clear D gene. Looked up from germline, CDR1 is MGHRA and CDR2 is YSYEKL. V shed 1 base and J shed 6 bases, with 13 bases lying between them. The CDR3 runs to 15 residues. The DNA of the CDR3 is TGCGCCAGCAGCCAAGGGGTCCGGAGACAAAACACCATATATTTT. Residues: CASSQGVRRQNTIYF.

This chain joins TRBV10-1 and TRBJ2-7; possibly TRBD1 or TRBD2 for D (5 bases each). Germline lookup yields CDR1 WNHNN and CDR2 SYGVQD (reference sequence). V dropped 5 bases and J dropped 4 bases, with 15 bases sitting between them. CDR3 length: 14 amino acids. CDR3 bases: TGCGCCAGCAGTACCGGGACCACCAGATACGAGCAGTACTTC. Its translation is CASSTGTTRYEQYF.

The rearrangement joins TRBV5-5 to TRBJ2-7, with 10 bases lining up with TRBD2. The CDR3 spans 15 residues. In germline, CDR1 is SGHKS, CDR2 YYEKEE (reference sequence). J gave up 3 bases and V 0 bases, and 3 bases lay outside the gene matches. The CDR3 DNA sequence: TGTGCCAGCAGCTTGGTACTAGCGGGGAACTACGAGCAGTACTTC. This sequence encodes CASSLVLAGNYEQYF.

The chain links TRBV7-9 to TRBJ1-2; TRBD1 matches at 9 bases. CDR1 is SEHNR, CDR2 FQNEAQ, per germline (reference sequence). The CDR3 is 15 amino acids. After removal of 4 bases from V and 6 bases from J, the junction contained 9 bases not matched to a gene. DNA for the CDR3: TGTGCCAGCAGCTCCATAGAACAGGGGGCCCATGGCTACACCTTC. Translation gives CASSSIEQGAHGYTF.

The rearrangement uses TRBV3-1 (or the pseudogene TRBV3-2) and TRBJ1-1; the match to TRBD1 covers 10 bases. J was trimmed by 5 bases and V by 4 bases; bases with no gene match: 10. The CDR3 extends over 16 amino acids. Germline V gene data show CDR1 as LGHDT and CDR2 as YNNKEL (reference sequence). The CDR3: CASSPRQGASGTEAFF. The DNA for the CDR3 is TGTGCCAGCAGCCCACGACAGGGGGCTTCAGGGACTGAAGCTTTCTTT.

V gene TRBV29-1 combines with J gene TRBJ1-1; 7 bases agree with TRBD1. From germline, CDR1 is SQVTM and CDR2 ANQGSEA. The CDR3 spans 14 residues. V trimming: 3 bases; J trimming: 5 bases; junction bases outside the gene matches: 9. The CDR3 region is CSVDLRQGGTEAFF. Written as DNA, the CDR3 is TGCAGCGTTGACTTAAGACAGGGAGGTACTGAAGCTTTCTTT.

The chain has TRBV29-1 and TRBJ1-6; TRBD1 might be the D (5 bases). The CDR3 spans 14 residues. Per the germline V gene, CDR1 is SQVTM and CDR2 is ANQGSEA. Deletions cut 7 bases from V and 7 bases from J, with 17 bases between. The CDR3 sequence: CSAKETVANSPLHF. CDR3 in DNA: TGCAGCGCCAAGGAGACAGTAGCAAATTCACCCCTCCACTTT. The full variable domain, rest sourced from reference TRBV29-1 and TRBJ1-6, is SAVISQKPSRDICQRGTSLTIQCQVDSQVTMMFWYRQQPGQSLTLIATANQGSEATYESGFVIDKFPISRPNLTFSTLTVSNMSPEDSSIYLCSAKETVANSPLHFGNGTRLTVT.

CDR3 bases: TGTGCCAGCAGCCAAGTTGGGACAAACTCCTACGAGCAGTACTTC. Translated, it gives CASSQVGTNSYEQYF. The gene calls are TRBV7-8 and TRBJ2-7; D might be TRBD1 (6 bases). The V end was cut by 5 bases, the J end by 0 bases, with 14 bases between. Germline CDR1 and CDR2: SGHVS and FQNEAQ. This CDR3 is 15 amino acids long.

The chain employs TRBV5-1 and TRBJ2-2; 7 bases are a match to TRBD2. V was pared by 0 bases and J by 6 bases, with 17 bases of the junction left unmatched. The CDR3 totals 19 residues. Looked up from germline, CDR1 is SGHRS and CDR2 is YFSETQ. CDR3 nucleotides: TGCGCCAGCAGCTTGGGACTAGGAGGATCGGGGGGTTCGCCCGGGGAGCTGTTTTTT. Translated: CASSLGLGGSGGSPGELFF.

The chain is built from TRBV30 and TRBJ1-2, with D uncertain. Germline CDR1 is GTSNPN and CDR2 is SVGIG (reference sequence). The CDR3 contains 12 residues. Deletions cut 0 bases from V and 2 bases from J, with 4 bases between. The CDR3 sequence: CAWSVSNYGYTF. The CDR3 DNA reads as TGTGCCTGGAGTGTATCCAACTATGGCTACACCTTC.

The chain links TRBV3-1 (or the pseudogene TRBV3-2) to TRBJ2-3; D gene ambiguous. Trimming stripped 0 bases from V and 7 bases from J, with 8 bases between. The CDR3 consists of 13 residues. Germline V gene lookup returns CDR1 LGHDT and CDR2 YNNKEL (reference sequence). The CDR3 DNA sequence: TGTGCCAGCAGCCAAGATAGGTCGTATACGCAGTATTTT. Translating gives CASSQDRSYTQYF.

The chain links TRBV18 to TRBJ2-7; 9 nucleotides align to TRBD1. Germline CDR1 and CDR2: KGHSH and LQKENI. The CDR3 totals 16 residues. Trimming cost V 4 bases and J 4 bases; bases outside gene matches: 11. The CDR3 protein is CASSRRDRVGAYEQYF. CDR3 nucleotides: TGTGCCAGCTCACGGCGGGACAGGGTAGGGGCTTACGAGCAGTACTTC.

V usage is TRBV11-2 and J usage is TRBJ1-2; 8 bases map to TRBD1. V lost 9 bases and J lost 5; bases outside the gene matches: 17. From germline, CDR1 is SGHAT and CDR2 FQNNGV. CDR3 length: 16 residues. Written as DNA, the CDR3 is TGTGCCAGTATCCCCGAGCGCCAGGGGGCAAAATATGGCTACACCTTC. Encoded protein: CASIPERQGAKYGYTF. Complete variable domain (other parts from reference TRBV11-2 and TRBJ1-2): EAGVAQSPRYKIIEKRQSVAFWCNPISGHATLYWYQQILGQGPKLLIQFQNNGVVDDSQLPKDRFSAERLKGVDSTLKIQPAKLEDSAVYLCASIPERQGAKYGYTFGSGTRLTVV.

J is TRBJ2-1 and V is TRBV29-1; TRBD1 matches 8 bases. The CDR3 loop spans 12 amino acids. After removal of 6 bases from V and 13 bases from J, the junction contained 11 bases not matched to a gene. From germline, CDR1 is SQVTM and CDR2 ANQGSEA. CDR3 sequence: CSVETTGTGQFF. CDR3 nucleotides: TGCAGCGTCGAAACAACCGGGACAGGTCAGTTCTTC.

This chain uses TRBV5-1 with TRBJ2-3, with TRBD1 as a possible D gene (5 bases). Per germline, CDR1 SGHRS and CDR2 YFSETQ. This CDR3 is built from 16 residues. The V and J ends lost 2 bases and 4 bases respectively, with 17 bases between them. The CDR3 DNA sequence: TGCGCCAGCAGCTTCCCGGGTCCCAGGGCGGCAGATACGCAGTATTTT. Translating it yields CASSFPGPRAADTQYF.

The V call is TRBV15, the J call TRBJ1-4; TRBD1 agrees at 9 bases. This CDR3 region has 15 residues. The J segment lost 5 bases and the V segment lost 4 bases, leaving 5 bases of the junction unmatched. Per germline, CDR1 LNHNV and CDR2 YYDKDF (reference sequence). DNA for the CDR3: TGTGCCACCAGCACCACCGGGACAGGGAATGAAAAACTGTTTTTT. It encodes CATSTTGTGNEKLFF.

The genes are TRBV18 and TRBJ1-2, with TRBD1 matching 10 bases. J was trimmed by 6 bases and V by 7 bases; bases with no gene match: 8. Germline loops: CDR1 KGHSH, CDR2 LQKENI. CDR3 length: 14 amino acids. The CDR3 sequence is CASFKTGGADGYTF. The DNA of the CDR3 is TGTGCCAGCTTTAAGACAGGGGGCGCCGATGGCTACACCTTC.

V and J are TRBV19 and TRBJ2-1, with D tentatively TRBD2 (6 bases). CDR1 and CDR2 from the germline V gene are LNHDA and SQIVND (reference sequence). CDR3 length equals 13 residues. The ends were cut back, 5 bases at V and 4 bases at J, with 9 bases in the middle. The DNA of the CDR3 is TGTGCCAGTAGTTGGGGGGTATACAATGAGCAGTTCTTC. Protein product: CASSWGVYNEQFF.

The J gene is TRBJ2-2, the V gene TRBV6-5; no definite D call. Deletions cut 5 bases from V and 5 bases from J, with 12 bases between. The CDR3 has 14 amino acids. Looked up from germline, CDR1 is MNHEY and CDR2 is SVGAGI. The DNA for the CDR3 is TGTGCCAGCAGTCGACACGATGAGACCGGGGAGCTGTTTTTT. Amino acids: CASSRHDETGELFF.

The CDR3 is CASSYSPGTGGPDTQYF. For the CDR3, the DNA is TGTGCCAGCAGTTACTCCCCCGGGACAGGGGGCCCAGATACGCAGTATTTT. The rearrangement links TRBV6-2 or TRBV6-3 to TRBJ2-3; 12 bases map to TRBD1. There are 17 residues in the CDR3. Germline V gene data show CDR1 as MNHEY and CDR2 as SVGEGT. V lost 0 bases and J lost 4; bases outside the gene matches: 5.

The chain carries TRBV29-1 and TRBJ1-1; 7 bases map to TRBD1. CDR1 is SQVTM, CDR2 ANQGSEA, per germline. The CDR3 length is 13 residues. The junction had 1 base not matched to a gene; V was cut back by 2 bases and J by 1 base. For the CDR3, the DNA is TGCAGCGTTGAAAGGACAGGGAACACTGAAGCTTTCTTT. Its translation: CSVERTGNTEAFF. The whole variable domain, remainder taken from reference TRBV29-1 and TRBJ1-1, is SAVISQKPSRDICQRGTSLTIQCQVDSQVTMMFWYRQQPGQSLTLIATANQGSEATYESGFVIDKFPISRPNLTFSTLTVSNMSPEDSSIYLCSVERTGNTEAFFGQGTRLTVV.

The chain uses TRBV6-6 and TRBJ1-2, with 7 bases fitting TRBD1. Germline V CDR1 and CDR2: MNHNY, SVGAGI (reference sequence). V was pared by 0 bases and J by 4 bases, with 2 bases of the junction left unmatched. The CDR3 extends over 14 amino acids. The CDR3 region has the DNA TGTGCCAGCAGTTACTCCGACAGGGCCTATGGCTACACCTTC. This gives the protein CASSYSDRAYGYTF.

This rearrangement joins TRBV7-9 to TRBJ2-1; possible D gene TRBD2, 5 bases. The germline V gene encodes CDR1 SEHNR and CDR2 FQNEAQ (reference sequence). CDR3 size: 15 residues. Trimming shortened V by 1 base and J by 1 base, and 8 bases separated the two germline ends. CDR3 nucleotide sequence: TGTGCCAGCAGCTTAGAATCGGGATCCTACAATGAGCAGTTCTTC. Its translation is CASSLESGSYNEQFF.

The genes are TRBV6-1 and TRBJ1-2; perhaps TRBD1 as D (6 bases). V lost 3 bases to trimming and J lost 0 bases, with 8 bases between them. The CDR3 is 14 amino acids. CDR1 is MNHNS, CDR2 SASEGT, per germline. CDR3 DNA: TGTGCCAGCAGTGACACAGGGACTAACTATGGCTACACCTTC. It yields the protein CASSDTGTNYGYTF.

The CDR3 region has the DNA TGTGCCAGTTACGAGAGGTACGAGCAGTACTTC. Its protein product is CASYERYEQYF. The V gene is TRBV6-5, the J gene TRBJ2-7; D call uncertain. The V gene lost 9 bases and the J gene lost 4 bases, with 10 bases spanning the gap. The CDR3 spans 11 residues. CDR1 is MNHEY and CDR2 is SVGAGI in the germline V gene.